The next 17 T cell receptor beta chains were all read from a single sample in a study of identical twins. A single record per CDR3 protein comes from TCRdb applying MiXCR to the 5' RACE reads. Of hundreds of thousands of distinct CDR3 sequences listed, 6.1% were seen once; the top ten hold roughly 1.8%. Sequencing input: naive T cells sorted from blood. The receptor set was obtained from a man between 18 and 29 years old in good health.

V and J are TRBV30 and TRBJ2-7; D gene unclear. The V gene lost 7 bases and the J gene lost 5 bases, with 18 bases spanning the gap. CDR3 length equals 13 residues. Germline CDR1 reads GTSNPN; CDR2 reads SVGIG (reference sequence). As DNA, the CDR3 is TGTGCCTCCCCGGACCCGAACACGGACGAGCAGTACTTC. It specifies CASPDPNTDEQYF. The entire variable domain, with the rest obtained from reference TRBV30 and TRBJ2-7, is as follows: SQTIHQWPATLVQPVGSPLSLECTVEGTSNPNLYWYRQAAGRGLQLLFYSVGIGQISSEVPQNLSASRPQDRQFILSSKKLLLSDSGFYLCASPDPNTDEQYFGPGTRLTVT.

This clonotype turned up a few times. The CDR3 coding sequence is TGTGCCAGCAGCTTACCGGGACCCACACCCCGGGAGACCCAGTACTTC. Amino acid sequence: CASSLPGPTPRETQYF. The chain is built from TRBV7-9 and TRBJ2-5; D could derive from TRBD1 or TRBD2 (5 bases each). The V end was cut by 2 bases, the J end by 5 bases, with 18 bases between. CDR3 size: 16 residues. Germline V gene sequence: CDR1 SEHNR, CDR2 FQNEAQ (reference sequence).

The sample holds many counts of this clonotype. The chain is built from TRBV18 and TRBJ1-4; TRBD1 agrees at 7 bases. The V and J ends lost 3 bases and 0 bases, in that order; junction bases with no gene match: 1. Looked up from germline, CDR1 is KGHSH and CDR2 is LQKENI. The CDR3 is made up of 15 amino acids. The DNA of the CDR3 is TGTGCCAGCTCACCCGGGACAGCAACTAATGAAAAACTGTTTTTT. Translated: CASSPGTATNEKLFF.

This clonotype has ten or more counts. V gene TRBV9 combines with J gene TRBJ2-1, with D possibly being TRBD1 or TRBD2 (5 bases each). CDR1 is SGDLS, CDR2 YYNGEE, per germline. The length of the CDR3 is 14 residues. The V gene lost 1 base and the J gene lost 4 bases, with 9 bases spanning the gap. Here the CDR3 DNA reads TGTGCCAGCAGCGTAATGGGGGATTACAATGAGCAGTTCTTC. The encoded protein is CASSVMGDYNEQFF.

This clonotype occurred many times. The CDR3 sequence: CASSLLFRGYTF. CDR3 bases: TGTGCCAGCAGTTTGCTCTTCAGGGGCTACACCTTC. This sequence joins TRBV12-3 or TRBV12-4 and TRBJ1-2; no firm D call. Trimming removed 3 bases at V and 8 bases at J, with 10 bases between. The length of the CDR3 is 12 residues.

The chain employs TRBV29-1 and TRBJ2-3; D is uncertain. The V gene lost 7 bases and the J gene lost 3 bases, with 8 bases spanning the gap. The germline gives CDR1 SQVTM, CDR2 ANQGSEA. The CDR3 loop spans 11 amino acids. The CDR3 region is CSAFGTDTQYF. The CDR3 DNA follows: TGCAGCGCTTTCGGTACAGATACGCAGTATTTT.

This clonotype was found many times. The CDR3, as DNA: TGTGCCAGCAGTTTCCGACAGGGTTTTAATTCACCCCTCCACTTT. Amino acids: CASSFRQGFNSPLHF. The V and J genes are TRBV7-2 and TRBJ1-6, with 7 bases matching TRBD1. V was clipped by 6 bases and J by 6 bases; unmatched bases: 8. This CDR3 contains 15 residues. In germline, CDR1 is SGHTA, CDR2 FQGNSA.

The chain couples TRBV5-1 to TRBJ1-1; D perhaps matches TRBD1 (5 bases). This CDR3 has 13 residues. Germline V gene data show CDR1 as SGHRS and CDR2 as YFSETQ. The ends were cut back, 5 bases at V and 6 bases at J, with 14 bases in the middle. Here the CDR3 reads CASRIGGEAEAFF. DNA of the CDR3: TGCGCCAGCAGGATCGGGGGGGAAGCTGAAGCTTTCTTT. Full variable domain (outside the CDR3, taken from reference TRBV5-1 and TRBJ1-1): KAGVTQTPRYLIKTRGQQVTLSCSPISGHRSVSWYQQTPGQGLQFLFEYFSETQRNKGNFPGRFSGRQFSNSRSEMNVSTLELGDSALYLCASRIGGEAEAFFGQGTRLTVV.

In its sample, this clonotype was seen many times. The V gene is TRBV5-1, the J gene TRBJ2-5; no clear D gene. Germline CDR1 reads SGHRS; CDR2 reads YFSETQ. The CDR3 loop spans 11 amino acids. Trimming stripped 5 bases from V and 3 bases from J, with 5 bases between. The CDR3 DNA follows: TGCGCCAGCAGGGCAGAAGAGACCCAGTACTTC. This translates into CASRAEETQYF.

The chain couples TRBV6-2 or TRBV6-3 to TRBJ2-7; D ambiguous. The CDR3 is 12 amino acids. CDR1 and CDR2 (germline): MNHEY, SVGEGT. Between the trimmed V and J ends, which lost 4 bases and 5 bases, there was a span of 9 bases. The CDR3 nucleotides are TGTGCCAGCAGTTGGGTTGGACACGAGCAGTACTTC. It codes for CASSWVGHEQYF.

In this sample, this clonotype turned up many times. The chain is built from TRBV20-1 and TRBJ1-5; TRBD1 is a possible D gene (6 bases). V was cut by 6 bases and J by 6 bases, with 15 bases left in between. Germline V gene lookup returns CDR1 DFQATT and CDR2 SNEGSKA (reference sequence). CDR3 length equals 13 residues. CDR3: CSAPGRGFQPQHF. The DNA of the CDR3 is TGCAGTGCCCCCGGCAGGGGCTTTCAGCCCCAGCATTTT.

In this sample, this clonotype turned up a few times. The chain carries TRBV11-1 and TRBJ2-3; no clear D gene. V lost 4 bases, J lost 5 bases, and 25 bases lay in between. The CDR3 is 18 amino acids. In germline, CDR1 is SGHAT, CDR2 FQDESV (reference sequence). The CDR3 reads CASSSLRNSVTFGDTQYF. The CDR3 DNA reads TGTGCCAGCAGCTCCCTTAGGAACTCTGTAACGTTTGGAGATACGCAGTATTTT.

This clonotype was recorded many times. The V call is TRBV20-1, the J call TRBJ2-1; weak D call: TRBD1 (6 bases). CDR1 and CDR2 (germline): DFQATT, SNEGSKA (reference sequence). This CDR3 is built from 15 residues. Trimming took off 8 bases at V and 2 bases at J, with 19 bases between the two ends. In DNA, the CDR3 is TGCAGTTTTCAACCCGGACAGCTACCCTACAATGAGCAGTTCTTC. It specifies CSFQPGQLPYNEQFF.

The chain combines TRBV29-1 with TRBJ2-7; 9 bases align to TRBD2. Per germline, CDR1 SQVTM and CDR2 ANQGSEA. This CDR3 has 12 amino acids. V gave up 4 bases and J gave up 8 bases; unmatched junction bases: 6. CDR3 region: CSVVGREGQQYF. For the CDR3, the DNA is TGCAGCGTTGTTGGGCGGGAGGGACAGCAGTACTTC.

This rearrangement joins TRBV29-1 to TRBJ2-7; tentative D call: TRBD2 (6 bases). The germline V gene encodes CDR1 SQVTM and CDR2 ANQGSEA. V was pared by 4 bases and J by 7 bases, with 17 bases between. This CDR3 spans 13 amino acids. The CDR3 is CSVGGGGPGEQYF. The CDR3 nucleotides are TGCAGCGTTGGGGGTGGAGGGCCGGGGGAGCAGTACTTC.

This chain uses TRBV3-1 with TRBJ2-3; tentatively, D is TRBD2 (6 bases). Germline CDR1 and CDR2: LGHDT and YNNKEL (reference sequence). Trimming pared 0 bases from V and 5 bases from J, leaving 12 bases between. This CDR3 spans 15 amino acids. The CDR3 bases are TGTGCCAGCAGCCAAGATAACGGGAGAGGAGATACGCAGTATTTT. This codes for CASSQDNGRGDTQYF.

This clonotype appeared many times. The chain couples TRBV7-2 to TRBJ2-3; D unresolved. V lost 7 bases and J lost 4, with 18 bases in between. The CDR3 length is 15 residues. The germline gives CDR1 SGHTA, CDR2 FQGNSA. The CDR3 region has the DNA TGTGCCAGCAACCTACTAAGAGTTCCATCAGATACGCAGTATTTT. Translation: CASNLLRVPSDTQYF.